The next 30 T cell receptor beta chains were all read from a single sample in a study of blood T cell repertoires in COVID-19. Produced via immunoSEQ multiplex PCR; TCRdb's table is partial and in-frame only. This sample has about 52,000 clones, with roughly 90% found just once. Sequenced sample: peripheral blood. These receptors were collected from a man older than 75 with active or convalescent COVID-19.

V is TRBV7-2 and J is TRBJ2-5; 10 bases map to TRBD2. The germline V gene has CDR1 SGHTA and CDR2 FQGNSA. The CDR3 spans 17 residues. Trimming cost V 4 bases and J 2 bases; bases outside gene matches: 10. In DNA form, the CDR3 reads TGTGCCAGCAGCTCGACTCTGACTAGCGGGCCTCAAGAGACCCAGTACTTC. This codes for CASSSTLTSGPQETQYF.

The rearrangement joins TRBV28 to TRBJ1-2; D may be TRBD1 (6 bases). The CDR3 covers 12 residues. The germline V and J ends were trimmed by 6 bases and 6 bases, with 11 bases remaining between them. CDR1 MDHEN and CDR2 SYDVKM come from the germline V gene. The DNA of the CDR3 is TGTGCCAGCAGCCTGGGGGCGCATGGCTACACCTTC. Its protein product is CASSLGAHGYTF.

The chain employs TRBV7-8 and TRBJ2-5; 7 nucleotides align to TRBD2. The CDR3 extends over 17 amino acids. V shed 5 bases, J shed 1 base, and the junction held 13 bases outside the gene matches. Per the germline V gene, CDR1 is SGHVS and CDR2 is FQNEAQ. The CDR3, as DNA: TGTGCCAGCAGCCCCCCCCGACTAGCCGTGTCCCAAGAGACCCAGTACTTC. Its protein is CASSPPRLAVSQETQYF. Based on the CDR3 plus reference TRBV7-8 and TRBJ2-5, the full variable domain is GAGVSQSPRYKVAKRGQDVALRCDPISGHVSLFWYQQALGQGPEFLTYFQNEAQLDKSGLPSDRFFAERPEGSVSTLKIQRTQQEDSAVYLCASSPPRLAVSQETQYFGPGTRLLVL.

This clone was recorded only once. The chain carries TRBV10-3 and TRBJ2-2, with a weak D call TRBD2 (5 bases). Per the germline V gene, CDR1 is ENHRY and CDR2 is SYGVKD. CDR3 length: 12 residues. V lost 10 bases to trimming and J lost 6 bases, with 12 bases between them. The CDR3 DNA follows: TGTGCCACCCGGGATTACGCCGGGGAGCTGTTTTTT. Encoded protein: CATRDYAGELFF.

The chain links TRBV10-3 to TRBJ1-2; D remains ambiguous. V was cut by 3 bases and J by 6 bases, with 14 bases left in between. Looked up from germline, CDR1 is ENHRY and CDR2 is SYGVKD. This CDR3 has 14 residues. CDR3 sequence (DNA): TGTGCCATCAGTGACCTGTCGGGAGAGCATGGCTACACCTTC. Translation gives CAISDLSGEHGYTF.

The rearrangement links TRBV5-1 to TRBJ2-1; TRBD2 matches 16 bases. CDR1 is SGHRS, CDR2 YFSETQ, per germline. Trimming took 4 bases from V and 7 from J; bases not matched to a gene: 14. CDR3 length: 19 residues. This CDR3 is CASSLNPGLAGGRRNEQFF. DNA of the CDR3: TGCGCCAGCAGCCTCAATCCGGGACTAGCGGGAGGGCGGAGAAATGAGCAGTTCTTC. Filled out from reference TRBV5-1 and TRBJ2-1, the complete variable domain reads KAGVTQTPRYLIKTRGQQVTLSCSPISGHRSVSWYQQTPGQGLQFLFEYFSETQRNKGNFPGRFSGRQFSNSRSEMNVSTLELGDSALYLCASSLNPGLAGGRRNEQFFGPGTRLTVL.

V usage is TRBV28 and J usage is TRBJ1-1, with 8 bases that match TRBD1. The J segment lost 5 bases and the V segment lost 4 bases, leaving 6 bases of the junction unmatched. This CDR3 is built from 14 residues. The germline CDR1 and CDR2 sequences are MDHEN and SYDVKM. CDR3 loop: CASSSGGFLTEAFF. The CDR3 bases are TGTGCCAGCAGTTCAGGGGGCTTTTTAACTGAAGCTTTCTTT.

The gene calls are TRBV3-1 (or the pseudogene TRBV3-2) and TRBJ2-4; TRBD1 agrees at 11 bases. CDR3 size: 16 residues. V trimming: 1 base; J trimming: 6 bases; junction bases outside the gene matches: 5. CDR1 is LGHDT, CDR2 YNNKEL, per germline (reference sequence). CDR3 DNA sequence: TGTGCCAGCAGCCAAGGATTGGGACAGGGGGGAAACATTCAGTACTTC. Translating it yields CASSQGLGQGGNIQYF.

J is TRBJ1-6 and V is TRBV7-8; D might be TRBD1 (5 bases). Between the trimmed V and J ends, which lost 5 bases and 7 bases, there was a span of 15 bases. The CDR3 is made up of 15 amino acids. Germline-derived CDR1 and CDR2 are SGHVS and FQNEAQ. The CDR3: CASSPLKGRNSPLHF. Here the CDR3 DNA reads TGTGCCAGCAGCCCCCTAAAGGGGCGAAATTCACCCCTCCACTTT.

This chain joins TRBV2 and TRBJ2-7, with TRBD2 matching over 7 bases. Trimming cost V 7 bases and J 2 bases; bases outside gene matches: 8. The CDR3 spans 14 residues. The V gene's germline CDR1 is SNHLY and CDR2 FYNNEI. CDR3 region: CASMGRDYPYEQYF. In DNA form, the CDR3 reads TGTGCCAGCATGGGCCGGGACTACCCCTACGAGCAGTACTTC. Variable domain in full (rest from reference TRBV2 and TRBJ2-7): EPEVTQTPSHQVTQMGQEVILRCVPISNHLYFYWYRQILGQKVEFLVSFYNNEISEKSEIFDDQFSVERPDGSNFTLKIRSTKLEDSAMYFCASMGRDYPYEQYFGPGTRLTVT.

V and J are TRBV30 and TRBJ1-1, with a tentative D call TRBD1 (6 bases). This CDR3 has 13 residues. CDR1 is GTSNPN, CDR2 SVGIG, per germline (reference sequence). Trimming removed 0 bases from V and 6 bases from J, with 11 bases in between. The CDR3 here is CAWSVLGAAEAFF. The CDR3 bases are TGTGCCTGGAGTGTACTGGGGGCGGCTGAAGCTTTCTTT.

The J gene is TRBJ2-1, the V gene TRBV7-2; TRBD2 might be the D (5 bases). The CDR3 totals 15 residues. Trimming removed 1 base from V and 0 bases from J, with 7 bases in between. Germline CDR1 and CDR2: SGHTA and FQGNSA. The CDR3 DNA reads as TGTGCCAGCAGCTTAGGGCGGGCCTCCTACAATGAGCAGTTCTTC. The encoded protein is CASSLGRASYNEQFF.

The rearrangement links TRBV12-3 or TRBV12-4 to TRBJ2-1; no clear D gene. The CDR3 loop spans 13 amino acids. V was trimmed by 5 bases and J by 0 bases, leaving 5 bases between them. The CDR3 sequence is CASSPGSYNEQFF. In nucleotides, the CDR3 is TGTGCCAGCAGTCCGGGCTCCTACAATGAGCAGTTCTTC.

The chain is built from TRBV7-2 and TRBJ1-6; 7 positions agree with TRBD1. CDR3 length equals 15 residues. Germline trimming cut 4 bases from V and 5 bases from J; bases unmatched to any gene: 5. Germline CDR1 and CDR2: SGHTA and FQGNSA. CDR3: CASSSRGTHNSPLHF. The CDR3 DNA reads TGTGCCAGCAGCTCCAGGGGGACCCATAATTCACCCCTCCACTTT.

This clone was seen only a few times. The chain employs TRBV6-2 or TRBV6-3 and TRBJ2-7; 10 positions agree with TRBD2. The germline CDR1 and CDR2 sequences are MNHEY and SVGEGT. The CDR3 is 18 amino acids. V lost 2 bases, J lost 6 bases, and 16 bases stayed unmatched. The CDR3 sequence: CASSYPGGLAGVGTEQYF. In nucleotides, the CDR3 is TGTGCCAGCAGTTACCCTGGGGGCCTAGCGGGAGTAGGAACCGAGCAGTACTTC.

The chain is built from TRBV28 and TRBJ2-2, with D possibly TRBD2 on 7 matching bases. Trimming removed 3 bases at V and 5 bases at J, with 16 bases between. Germline CDR1 reads MDHEN; CDR2 reads SYDVKM. CDR3 length: 16 amino acids. The DNA of the CDR3 is TGTGCCAGCAGTTTCTGGGGGCCCGGGAGGACCGGGGAGCTGTTTTTT. Residues: CASSFWGPGRTGELFF. Supplemented by reference TRBV28 and TRBJ2-2, the full variable domain reads DVKVTQSSRYLVKRTGEKVFLECVQDMDHENMFWYRQDPGLGLRLIYFSYDVKMKEKGDIPEGYSVSREKKERFSLILESASTNQTSMYLCASSFWGPGRTGELFFGEGSRLTVL.

The chain carries TRBV29-1 and TRBJ2-7; the match to TRBD2 covers 10 bases. CDR3 length: 12 residues. V dropped 7 bases and J dropped 7; count of bases not matched to a gene: 7. From germline, CDR1 is SQVTM and CDR2 ANQGSEA. CDR3 DNA: TGCAGCGGTGGCATAGCGGGAGGAGAGCAGTACTTC. It translates to CSGGIAGGEQYF.

V is TRBV28 and J is TRBJ1-1; no firm D call. CDR3 length: 12 residues. Germline loops: CDR1 MDHEN, CDR2 SYDVKM. V was shortened by 5 bases and J by 7 bases, with 11 bases between the two germline ends. The CDR3 sequence is CASSQVRGEAFF. The CDR3 DNA sequence: TGTGCCAGCAGTCAAGTCCGGGGTGAAGCTTTCTTT. The complete variable domain, with remaining parts taken from reference TRBV28 and TRBJ1-1, reads DVKVTQSSRYLVKRTGEKVFLECVQDMDHENMFWYRQDPGLGLRLIYFSYDVKMKEKGDIPEGYSVSREKKERFSLILESASTNQTSMYLCASSQVRGEAFFGQGTRLTVV.

The chain employs TRBV18 and TRBJ2-7; D is possibly TRBD1 (6 bases). Germline CDR1 reads KGHSH; CDR2 reads LQKENI. With 3 bases removed from V and 1 base from J, the gap between germline ends came to 13 bases. The CDR3 sequence is 15 residues long. This CDR3 reads CASSPQKDRSYEQYF. In DNA, the CDR3 is TGTGCCAGCTCACCTCAGAAAGACAGGTCCTACGAGCAGTACTTC.

The chain combines TRBV6-5 with TRBJ2-5; D not certain. CDR1 is MNHEY and CDR2 is SVGAGI in the germline V gene. Trimming removed 6 bases at V and 1 base at J, with 12 bases between. This CDR3 is built from 14 residues. The CDR3 bases are TGTGCCAGCAGGCGAGTAAACTCCCAAGAGACCCAGTACTTC. It specifies CASRRVNSQETQYF.

The V gene is TRBV6-2 or TRBV6-3, the J gene TRBJ2-5, with 9 bases matching TRBD2. This CDR3 is 19 amino acids long. Trimming took 2 bases from V and 3 from J; bases not matched to a gene: 16. Germline CDR1 MNHEY, CDR2 SVGEGT. This CDR3 is CASSYGSSGAVLYEETQYF. Written as DNA, the CDR3 is TGTGCCAGCAGTTACGGTTCTAGCGGGGCCGTTCTTTACGAAGAGACCCAGTACTTC.

The chain uses TRBV6-2 or TRBV6-3 and TRBJ2-7, with D possibly TRBD2 on 6 matching bases. CDR1 and CDR2 from the germline V gene are MNHEY and SVGEGT. This CDR3 has 12 residues. V dropped 5 bases and J dropped 4 bases, with 9 bases sitting between them. The DNA of the CDR3 is TGTGCCAGCAGTGGCGGGGCTTACGAGCAGTACTTC. Encoded protein: CASSGGAYEQYF.

The J gene is TRBJ2-7, the V gene TRBV28; 12 bases fit TRBD2. The germline V gene has CDR1 MDHEN and CDR2 SYDVKM. This CDR3 is built from 17 residues. After removal of 5 bases from V and 2 bases from J, the junction contained 10 bases not matched to a gene. The CDR3 DNA reads as TGTGCCAGCAGTATACACGCTAGCGGGGGGGGTACCTACGAGCAGTACTTC. This codes for CASSIHASGGGTYEQYF.

The chain joins TRBV27 to TRBJ2-3; D is possibly TRBD2 (6 bases). The V gene's germline CDR1 is MNHEY and CDR2 SMNVEV (reference sequence). The CDR3 has 19 residues. V lost 1 base and J 0 bases, leaving 20 bases between the germline ends. For the CDR3, the DNA is TGTGCCAGCAGTTTATTATCCCCAAGCGCGGGGCCTAGCACAGATACGCAGTATTTT. As protein: CASSLLSPSAGPSTDTQYF.

This clone occurred once. The chain uses TRBV6-1 and TRBJ1-1; D gene ambiguous. V lost 3 bases and J 9 bases, leaving 8 bases between the germline ends. CDR1 is MNHNS, CDR2 SASEGT, per germline. The CDR3 is made up of 11 amino acids. The CDR3 reads CASSESGKAFF. As DNA, the CDR3 is TGTGCCAGCAGTGAGTCAGGAAAAGCTTTCTTT.

The rearrangement uses TRBV5-8 and TRBJ1-1, with 7 bases aligning to TRBD1. Germline CDR1 reads SGHTS; CDR2 reads YDEGEE. CDR3 length: 14 amino acids. V lost 4 bases, J lost 1 base, and 4 bases stayed unmatched. CDR3 in amino acids: CASSRDSWNTEAFF. As DNA, the CDR3 is TGTGCCAGCAGCCGGGACAGCTGGAACACTGAAGCTTTCTTT.

V and J are TRBV3-1 (or the pseudogene TRBV3-2) and TRBJ2-7; perhaps TRBD1 as D (6 bases). The CDR3 is 15 amino acids. Per the germline V gene, CDR1 is LGHDT and CDR2 is YNNKEL (reference sequence). Deletions cut 1 base from V and 7 bases from J, with 17 bases between. CDR3 region: CASSQASQGEGEQYF. The DNA for the CDR3 is TGTGCCAGCAGCCAAGCTTCACAGGGTGAAGGTGAGCAGTACTTC.

The V call is TRBV6-6, the J call TRBJ1-2, with a tentative D call TRBD1 (6 bases). The CDR3 covers 13 residues. The V and J ends lost 4 bases and 6 bases respectively, with 12 bases between them. Germline V lookup: CDR1 MNHNY, CDR2 SVGAGI (reference sequence). The CDR3 sequence: CASSLQGEDGYTF. CDR3 sequence (DNA): TGTGCCAGCAGTTTACAGGGAGAGGATGGCTACACCTTC.

This chain joins TRBV3-1 (or the pseudogene TRBV3-2) and TRBJ2-1, with 8 positions matching TRBD1. V was clipped by 0 bases and J by 5 bases; unmatched bases: 6. Germline CDR1 is LGHDT and CDR2 is YNNKEL (reference sequence). This CDR3 has 16 amino acids. The CDR3 DNA follows: TGTGCCAGCAGCCAAGAGGCCAGGGGGCGAAACAATGAGCAGTTCTTC. Residues: CASSQEARGRNNEQFF.

This chain links TRBV11-2 with TRBJ1-4; 12 nucleotides agree with TRBD1. The J segment lost 8 bases and the V segment lost 5 bases, leaving 12 bases of the junction unmatched. Germline CDR1 SGHAT, CDR2 FQNNGV. There are 17 residues in the CDR3. CDR3 nucleotides: TGTGCCAGCAGCCTAGGGACAGGGGGCGGGCTCGGAGAAAAACTGTTTTTT. Residues: CASSLGTGGGLGEKLFF.